These 30 T cell receptor beta chains came from one sample sequenced in a study of blood T cell repertoires in COVID-19. Profiling relied on immunoSEQ multiplex PCR, and the TCRdb table lists in-frame clones only, not all of them. The data hold approximately 280,000 clones, with about 88% observed a single time. Sequenced: peripheral blood. The receptors stem from an older woman with acute or convalescent COVID-19.

V is TRBV19 and J is TRBJ1-2; D is ambiguous. Between the trimmed V and J ends, which lost 3 bases and 5 bases, there was a span of 13 bases. Germline CDR1 is LNHDA and CDR2 is SQIVND (reference sequence). The CDR3 contains 14 residues. CDR3 DNA sequence: TGTGCCAGTAGTATGGGCGGGCCGGGGTATGGCTACACCTTC. This codes for CASSMGGPGYGYTF.

This rearrangement joins TRBV4-1 to TRBJ2-2; TRBD2 agrees at 13 bases. This CDR3 is built from 19 residues. V lost 1 base and J lost 4; bases outside the gene matches: 9. Germline V gene data show CDR1 as MGHRA and CDR2 as YSYEKL. In DNA, the CDR3 is TGCGCCAGCAGCCAAGCAGTACTAGCGGGGGGGACTGGCACCGGGGAGCTGTTTTTT. Its protein product is CASSQAVLAGGTGTGELFF.

V usage is TRBV7-8 and J usage is TRBJ1-4; maybe TRBD1 (6 bases). This CDR3 is built from 17 residues. The ends were cut back, 4 bases at V and 7 bases at J, with 22 bases in the middle. Per the germline V gene, CDR1 is SGHVS and CDR2 is FQNEAQ. The CDR3 DNA sequence: TGTGCCAGCAGCTCCGAGGGGGTCCGGATCCTAGCTGAAAAACTGTTTTTT. Translation gives CASSSEGVRILAEKLFF.

This sequence joins TRBV7-8 and TRBJ1-3; possible D gene TRBD1, 5 bases. There are 19 residues in the CDR3. Trimming took 1 base from V and 2 from J, leaving 21 bases between them. Looked up from germline, CDR1 is SGHVS and CDR2 is FQNEAQ. The CDR3 region is CASSLVAGQPGIAGNTIYF. CDR3 DNA: TGTGCCAGCAGCTTAGTTGCGGGGCAGCCGGGGATAGCTGGAAACACCATATATTTT.

The V call is TRBV6-6, the J call TRBJ1-1, with a possible D match to TRBD1 (6 bases). V lost 5 bases and J lost 1, with 14 bases in between. The CDR3 runs to 15 residues. The V gene's germline CDR1 is MNHNY and CDR2 SVGAGI (reference sequence). The CDR3 DNA sequence: TGTGCCAGCAGTCCGACAGGTTGGGAGAACACTGAAGCTTTCTTT. Protein product: CASSPTGWENTEAFF.

CDR3 DNA: TGTGCCAGCAGCCAATCCGGGACAGGGGACTTGAACACTGAAGCTTTCTTT. Amino acids: CASSQSGTGDLNTEAFF. The rearrangement joins TRBV4-2 to TRBJ1-1; TRBD1 matches 10 bases. Germline V gives CDR1 LGHNA, CDR2 YNFKEQ. The CDR3 has 17 amino acids. With V trimmed by 2 bases and J by 0 bases, 6 bases remained unmatched.

The rearrangement joins TRBV7-3 to TRBJ2-5, with D perhaps matching TRBD1 (6 bases). The V end was cut by 4 bases, the J end by 1 base, with 7 bases between. Germline CDR1 reads SGHTA; CDR2 reads FQGTGA. The CDR3 spans 13 residues. This CDR3 reads CASSSGVQETQYF. CDR3 bases: TGTGCCAGCAGCTCAGGGGTCCAAGAGACCCAGTACTTC.

The chain recombines TRBV6-5 with TRBJ2-1, with 7 bases lining up with TRBD2. The CDR3 spans 15 residues. V was pared by 6 bases and J by 7 bases, with 12 bases of the junction left unmatched. Germline CDR1 reads MNHEY; CDR2 reads SVGAGI. The CDR3 spells CASSPLGGAGNEQFF. Here the CDR3 DNA reads TGTGCCAGCAGCCCCCTGGGAGGGGCAGGGAATGAGCAGTTCTTC.

The chain is built from TRBV30 and TRBJ2-3; 7 bases line up with TRBD2. The J segment lost 9 bases and the V segment lost 5 bases, leaving 5 bases of the junction unmatched. The CDR3 has 11 residues. CDR1 is GTSNPN, CDR2 SVGIG, per germline (reference sequence). CDR3 in amino acids: CAWGGGGTQYF. The CDR3 DNA sequence: TGTGCCTGGGGCGGGGGAGGCACGCAGTATTTT.

CDR3 residues: CASSYLDLGPETQYF. CDR3 DNA: TGTGCCAGCAGTTACCTTGATCTGGGCCCGGAGACCCAGTACTTC. V and J are TRBV28 and TRBJ2-5; D remains unclear. Deletions cut 4 bases from V and 5 bases from J, with 17 bases between. The CDR3 consists of 15 residues. Germline V gene data show CDR1 as MDHEN and CDR2 as SYDVKM.

The J gene is TRBJ2-5, the V gene TRBV28; D is uncertain. The CDR3 runs to 14 residues. Germline loops: CDR1 MDHEN, CDR2 SYDVKM. V lost 2 bases, J lost 3 bases, and 10 bases lay in between. In DNA form, the CDR3 reads TGTGCCAGCAGTTTAGAGGTACTGAAAGAGACCCAGTACTTC. It specifies CASSLEVLKETQYF.

The rearrangement joins TRBV19 to TRBJ2-1; D unresolved. Trimming stripped 1 base from V and 0 bases from J, with 10 bases between. The CDR3 spans 16 residues. CDR1 is LNHDA, CDR2 SQIVND, per germline (reference sequence). CDR3 amino acids: CASSIGRSLSYNEQFF. The CDR3 DNA is TGTGCCAGTAGTATAGGGAGAAGTCTCTCCTACAATGAGCAGTTCTTC.

DNA for the CDR3: TGTGCCAGCAGCTTACGCAGTGACAGGGGCTCCTACGAGCAGTACTTC. Protein: CASSLRSDRGSYEQYF. The V call is TRBV5-5, the J call TRBJ2-7; 8 bases align to TRBD1. Unmatched junction bases numbered 7, after V lost 2 bases and J lost 0 bases. This CDR3 has 16 amino acids. From germline, CDR1 is SGHKS and CDR2 YYEKEE (reference sequence).

This chain joins TRBV5-8 and TRBJ1-2, with 8 bases matching TRBD1. The germline V gene has CDR1 SGHTS and CDR2 YDEGEE. CDR3 size: 14 residues. Trimming took 4 bases from V and 8 from J; bases not matched to a gene: 10. The CDR3 DNA reads as TGTGCCAGCAGCCCACTACACTACAGGGGGGGCTACACCTTC. As protein: CASSPLHYRGGYTF.

This chain connects TRBV3-1 (or the pseudogene TRBV3-2) to TRBJ1-5, with a possible D match to TRBD1 (5 bases). The V end lost 1 base, the J end lost 6 bases, and 16 bases lay between the germline ends. In germline, CDR1 is LGHDT, CDR2 YNNKEL (reference sequence). The CDR3 totals 16 residues. The CDR3 region has the DNA TGTGCCAGCAGCCAAGGGGCAGGGTTTCATCTTCAGCCCCAGCATTTT. Translated, it gives CASSQGAGFHLQPQHF.

The rearrangement uses TRBV9 and TRBJ2-5, with 9 bases matching TRBD2. V trimming: 3 bases; J trimming: 1 base; junction bases outside the gene matches: 7. The V gene's germline CDR1 is SGDLS and CDR2 YYNGEE. The CDR3 is made up of 16 amino acids. CDR3 sequence (DNA): TGTGCCAGCAGCGATTTTGGACTAGCGTTCCAAGAGACCCAGTACTTC. As protein: CASSDFGLAFQETQYF.

The chain links TRBV6-2 or TRBV6-3 to TRBJ2-1, with 9 bases that match TRBD2. Trimming at V came to 4 bases and at J to 0 bases, leaving 1 base not matched to a gene. This CDR3 is built from 15 residues. Looked up from germline, CDR1 is MNHEY and CDR2 is SVGEGT. CDR3: CASSFSGSSYNEQFF. CDR3 in DNA: TGTGCCAGCAGTTTTAGCGGGAGCTCCTACAATGAGCAGTTCTTC.

The V gene is TRBV7-9, the J gene TRBJ1-2, with 7 bases that match TRBD1. The CDR3 runs 15 residues. Germline CDR1 and CDR2: SEHNR and FQNEAQ (reference sequence). J gave up 0 bases and V 5 bases, and 6 bases lay outside the gene matches. The CDR3 sequence: CASSDTGVSNYGYTF. CDR3 bases: TGTGCCAGCAGCGATACAGGGGTTTCTAACTATGGCTACACCTTC.

The chain uses TRBV4-2 and TRBJ2-1, with TRBD2 matching over 11 bases. The ends lost 2 bases at V and 5 bases at J; junction bases unmatched: 5. Germline lookup yields CDR1 LGHNA and CDR2 YNFKEQ. This CDR3 contains 16 residues. The CDR3 reads CASSQNPGLADNEQFF. The CDR3 DNA follows: TGTGCCAGCAGCCAAAACCCGGGACTAGCGGACAATGAGCAGTTCTTC.

The genes are TRBV7-2 and TRBJ2-4, with D perhaps TRBD2 (6 bases). The CDR3 is made up of 17 amino acids. Per germline, CDR1 SGHTA and CDR2 FQGNSA. Trimming took off 5 bases at V and 0 bases at J, with 17 bases between the two ends. This CDR3 is CASSPLGGLVAKNIQYF. The CDR3, as DNA: TGTGCCAGCAGCCCACTGGGAGGATTGGTAGCCAAAAACATTCAGTACTTC. The full variable domain, rest sourced from reference TRBV7-2 and TRBJ2-4, is GAGVSQSPSNKVTEKGKDVELRCDPISGHTALYWYRQSLGQGLEFLIYFQGNSAPDKSGLPSDRFSAERTGGSVSTLTIQRTQQEDSAVYLCASSPLGGLVAKNIQYFGAGTRLSVL.

This clone was picked up one time. The rearrangement links TRBV12-3 or TRBV12-4 to TRBJ1-1, with no clear D. With 7 bases removed from V and 0 bases from J, the gap between germline ends came to 9 bases. This CDR3 contains 13 residues. CDR3 amino acids: CASTSLMNTEAFF. DNA for the CDR3: TGTGCCAGCACTAGCCTCATGAACACTGAAGCTTTCTTT.

This chain joins TRBV2 and TRBJ2-1; a possible D gene is TRBD1 (6 bases). The CDR3 extends over 14 amino acids. CDR1 and CDR2 from the germline V gene are SNHLY and FYNNEI. V was clipped by 9 bases and J by 6 bases, with 18 bases between them. The CDR3 protein is CARTTGQGSNEQFF. The CDR3 DNA follows: TGTGCCAGGACCACGGGACAAGGATCCAATGAGCAGTTCTTC.

The chain has TRBV11-3 and TRBJ2-1; D perhaps matches TRBD1 (6 bases). Germline V gives CDR1 SGHNT, CDR2 YENEEA. The V end lost 8 bases, the J end lost 9 bases, and 17 bases lay between the germline ends. This CDR3 has 13 residues. DNA for the CDR3: TGTGCCAGCTCCGGCAGGGGACGTCTTGAGCAGTTCTTC. Its translation: CASSGRGRLEQFF.

The chain carries TRBV18 and TRBJ1-3; D is perhaps TRBD1 (6 bases). Trimming took 2 bases from V and 2 from J, leaving 7 bases between them. The CDR3 is 14 residues long. CDR1 KGHSH and CDR2 LQKENI come from the germline V gene. As DNA, the CDR3 is TGTGCCAGCTCACCAGGGGGCACTGGAAACACCATATATTTT. It translates to CASSPGGTGNTIYF.

This rearrangement joins TRBV5-1 to TRBJ2-7; 10 positions agree with TRBD2. V dropped 0 bases and J dropped 2; count of bases not matched to a gene: 5. Germline CDR1 SGHRS, CDR2 YFSETQ. The CDR3 is 16 residues long. This CDR3 is CASSLGGSGGTYEQYF. For the CDR3, the DNA is TGCGCCAGCAGCTTGGGCGGTAGCGGGGGGACCTACGAGCAGTACTTC. Drawing the rest from reference TRBV5-1 and TRBJ2-7, the complete variable domain is KAGVTQTPRYLIKTRGQQVTLSCSPISGHRSVSWYQQTPGQGLQFLFEYFSETQRNKGNFPGRFSGRQFSNSRSEMNVSTLELGDSALYLCASSLGGSGGTYEQYFGPGTRLTVT.

The rearrangement joins TRBV15 to TRBJ2-1; TRBD2 matches at 10 bases. The J segment lost 8 bases and the V segment lost 1 base, leaving 17 bases of the junction unmatched. This CDR3 spans 19 amino acids. Per the germline V gene, CDR1 is LNHNV and CDR2 is YYDKDF (reference sequence). CDR3 in amino acids: CATSRVPSSLAGEVYEQFF. The CDR3 bases are TGTGCCACCAGCAGAGTCCCATCTTCCCTAGCGGGAGAGGTCTATGAGCAGTTCTTC.

The chain has TRBV28 and TRBJ1-6, with 10 bases fitting TRBD1. The CDR3 length is 16 residues. Germline CDR1 is MDHEN and CDR2 is SYDVKM. With 2 bases clipped from V and 13 bases from J, the junction kept 11 bases outside the gene matches. The CDR3 region is CASSLPTTGGSGPLHF. The CDR3 bases are TGTGCCAGCAGTTTACCGACGACAGGGGGCAGTGGGCCCCTCCACTTT.

The V gene is TRBV7-9, the J gene TRBJ2-6; the D gene is possibly TRBD2 (5 bases). The CDR3 covers 15 residues. V was cut by 0 bases and J by 2 bases, with 5 bases left in between. Germline values: CDR1 SEHNR, CDR2 FQNEAQ (reference sequence). The CDR3 region has the DNA TGTGCCAGCAGCTTAGCGGGAGCTGGGGCCAACGTCCTGACTTTC. This sequence encodes CASSLAGAGANVLTF.

There are a few counts of this clone. This sequence joins TRBV5-1 and TRBJ2-1; D is perhaps TRBD2 (6 bases). CDR1 and CDR2 (germline): SGHRS, YFSETQ. The V gene lost 0 bases and the J gene lost 0 bases, with 10 bases spanning the gap. The length of the CDR3 is 16 residues. CDR3 in amino acids: CASSLGQGGSYNEQFF. In nucleotides, the CDR3 is TGCGCCAGCAGCTTGGGGCAGGGAGGCTCCTACAATGAGCAGTTCTTC.

The chain joins TRBV29-1 to TRBJ2-6; possibly TRBD1 for D (6 bases). The CDR3 has 15 amino acids. Trimming shortened V by 4 bases and J by 0 bases, and 10 bases separated the two germline ends. The germline gives CDR1 SQVTM, CDR2 ANQGSEA. The DNA for the CDR3 is TGCAGCGTTGGACAGGCCCCCTCTGGGGCCAACGTCCTGACTTTC. Its translation: CSVGQAPSGANVLTF.